The 32 T cell receptor beta chains below all came from one sample that was sequenced in a study of T cells in Graves' hyperthyroidism and ophthalmopathy. TCR beta CDR3 regions were amplified from RNA. The HTBI set primed first-round TCR CDR3 RT-PCR. TCRdb redid the calling of the multiplex PCR reads with MiXCR, one entry per CDR3 protein. The sample has some 420,000 distinct CDR3 sequences; around 13% are singletons. The sequenced sample was blood. The receptors come from a woman aged 18-29 years with Graves' hyperthyroidism.

This clonotype was seen more than once but under ten times. The J gene is TRBJ1-1, the V gene TRBV6-5; 9 positions agree with TRBD1. The CDR3 length is 15 residues. The V gene's germline CDR1 is MNHEY and CDR2 SVGAGI. V was pared by 4 bases and J by 1 base, with 4 bases of the junction left unmatched. DNA for the CDR3: TGTGCCAGCAGTTTCCACAGGGGGCAGAACACTGAAGCTTTCTTT. Protein sequence: CASSFHRGQNTEAFF.

The sample holds many counts of this clonotype. This rearrangement joins TRBV14 to TRBJ1-1, with D unclear. This CDR3 has 13 amino acids. Trimming took 6 bases from V and 0 from J, leaving 8 bases between them. Per germline, CDR1 SGHDN and CDR2 FVKESK. The DNA of the CDR3 is TGTGCCAGCAGTTCAGAAATGAACACTGAAGCTTTCTTT. It is translated as CASSSEMNTEAFF.

Ten or more counts support this clonotype. This chain links TRBV2 with TRBJ1-1, with TRBD1 matching 9 bases. The J segment lost 7 bases and the V segment lost 6 bases, leaving 9 bases of the junction unmatched. The length of the CDR3 is 14 residues. Germline V gene lookup returns CDR1 SNHLY and CDR2 FYNNEI. Here the CDR3 reads CASRGNRDRDEAFF. The CDR3 nucleotides are TGTGCCAGCAGAGGGAACCGGGACAGGGATGAAGCTTTCTTT.

This clonotype was observed many times. This chain links TRBV7-8 with TRBJ2-3; D may match TRBD1 or TRBD2 (5 bases each). The CDR3 has 14 amino acids. Trimming cost V 1 base and J 8 bases, with 13 bases left between them. The V gene's germline CDR1 is SGHVS and CDR2 FQNEAQ. CDR3 DNA: TGTGCCAGCAGCTTAGGAGACGGGGCCGTTACGCAGTATTTT. It yields the protein CASSLGDGAVTQYF. Full variable domain (missing parts from reference TRBV7-8 and TRBJ2-3): GAGVSQSPRYKVAKRGQDVALRCDPISGHVSLFWYQQALGQGPEFLTYFQNEAQLDKSGLPSDRFFAERPEGSVSTLKIQRTQQEDSAVYLCASSLGDGAVTQYFGPGTRLTVL.

In this sample, this clonotype turned up many times. J is TRBJ2-1 and V is TRBV10-3; 8 nucleotides line up with TRBD1. From germline, CDR1 is ENHRY and CDR2 SYGVKD. The CDR3 covers 14 residues. V trimming: 4 bases; J trimming: 5 bases; junction bases outside the gene matches: 4. The CDR3 sequence: CAISVTQGDNEQFF. As DNA, the CDR3 is TGTGCCATCAGTGTTACACAGGGGGACAATGAGCAGTTCTTC.

This clonotype has a count of ten or more. The chain uses TRBV20-1 and TRBJ2-3; weak D call: TRBD1 (6 bases). Trimming shortened V by 4 bases and J by 2 bases, and 16 bases separated the two germline ends. This CDR3 contains 15 residues. Germline V gives CDR1 DFQATT, CDR2 SNEGSKA (reference sequence). The CDR3 nucleotides are TGCAGTGCTACTACCCGGGACACCTACACAGATACGCAGTATTTT. It specifies CSATTRDTYTDTQYF.

This clonotype was detected only a few times. The chain has TRBV6-1 and TRBJ1-5, with TRBD1 as a possible D gene (5 bases). The CDR3 is made up of 15 amino acids. V was pared by 3 bases and J by 5 bases, with 14 bases between. Germline V gene data show CDR1 as MNHNS and CDR2 as SASEGT. CDR3 amino acids: CASSDSDSPHQPQHF. The CDR3 DNA sequence: TGTGCCAGCAGTGATAGTGACAGCCCCCATCAGCCCCAGCATTTT.

The chain carries TRBV7-8 and TRBJ2-2, with 7 nucleotides matching TRBD2. The CDR3 contains 18 residues. The germline V gene encodes CDR1 SGHVS and CDR2 FQNEAQ. Losses at the gene ends were 1 base for V and 4 bases for J; bases not matched to a gene: 12. The CDR3 nucleotides read TGTGCCAGCAGCTTAGTCCGGAGGGCGGGAGCTGGCACCGGGGAGCTGTTTTTT. Its protein product is CASSLVRRAGAGTGELFF.

This clonotype has more than one count but fewer than ten. The chain has TRBV2 and TRBJ2-2; 14 nucleotides agree with TRBD2. Germline trimming cut 4 bases from V and 4 bases from J; bases unmatched to any gene: 14. This CDR3 is built from 20 residues. Germline values: CDR1 SNHLY, CDR2 FYNNEI. DNA of the CDR3: TGTGCCAGCAGTGCCTTTATCCTGACTAGCGGGAGGGTCATCACCGGGGAGCTGTTTTTT. Amino acids: CASSAFILTSGRVITGELFF.

This clonotype was recorded many times. The chain employs TRBV6-1 and TRBJ2-1; maybe TRBD2 (5 bases). Trimming shortened V by 6 bases and J by 4 bases, and 7 bases separated the two germline ends. The CDR3 loop spans 12 amino acids. The V gene's germline CDR1 is MNHNS and CDR2 SASEGT. CDR3 sequence (DNA): TGTGCCAGCAGCAGCGGATACAATGAGCAGTTCTTC. Protein product: CASSSGYNEQFF.

The chain recombines TRBV2 with TRBJ2-7; the D is unclear. The germline gives CDR1 SNHLY, CDR2 FYNNEI. Trimming removed 6 bases at V and 2 bases at J, with 14 bases between. The CDR3 runs 14 residues. The CDR3 coding sequence is TGTGCCAGCAGCCAATACACCCCCCCCTACGAGCAGTACTTC. Its translation: CASSQYTPPYEQYF.

This clonotype was observed many times. This chain links TRBV11-2 with TRBJ2-2, with TRBD2 identical over 15 bases. After removal of 7 bases from V and 5 bases from J, the junction contained 11 bases not matched to a gene. The CDR3 has 18 amino acids. CDR1 is SGHAT and CDR2 is FQNNGV in the germline V gene. CDR3 coding DNA: TGTGCCAGCATCGAAGGACTAGCGGGAGGGAGGTGGACCGGGGAGCTGTTTTTT. Amino acids: CASIEGLAGGRWTGELFF.

This clonotype was detected many times. This chain uses TRBV20-1 with TRBJ2-1; D could derive from TRBD1 or TRBD2 (5 bases each). Trimming left V 5 bases short and J 5 bases short, with 16 bases between. CDR1 is DFQATT, CDR2 SNEGSKA, per germline (reference sequence). CDR3 length equals 14 residues. The CDR3 region has the DNA TGCAGTGCTGGCGTAGCGAGGGGAAACAATGAGCAGTTCTTC. It specifies CSAGVARGNNEQFF.

This clonotype has ten or more counts. The rearrangement uses TRBV2 and TRBJ2-1; 7 bases align to TRBD2. This CDR3 spans 13 amino acids. V lost 3 bases and J lost 7; bases outside the gene matches: 3. The germline gives CDR1 SNHLY, CDR2 FYNNEI. CDR3 sequence (DNA): TGTGCCAGCAGTGAGACTAGCATAAATGAGCAGTTCTTC. Protein sequence: CASSETSINEQFF.

Note on this clonotype: The CDR3 ends on some other residue instead of the conserved phenylalanine or tryptophan, so this is likely a read error. The V and J genes are TRBV20-1 and TRBJ1-1, with D hard to call. In germline, CDR1 is DFQATT, CDR2 SNEGSKA (reference sequence). The CDR3 is 14 amino acids. Trimming took 0 bases from V and 0 from J, leaving 8 bases between them. CDR3 nucleotide sequence: TGCAGTGCTAGAGACCCAGGAATGAACACTGAAGCTTTCCTT. Its translation: CSARDPGMNTEAFL.

This clonotype came up many times. The V gene is TRBV5-1, the J gene TRBJ2-1; D is unresolved. Germline-derived CDR1 and CDR2 are SGHRS and YFSETQ. The CDR3 is 14 residues long. The V end was cut by 0 bases, the J end by 4 bases, with 8 bases between. CDR3 protein: CASSLASSYNEQFF. As DNA, the CDR3 is TGCGCCAGCAGCTTGGCATCCAGTTACAATGAGCAGTTCTTC.

This clonotype was counted many times. J is TRBJ1-4 and V is TRBV7-2; no clear D. CDR1 and CDR2 from the germline V gene are SGHTA and FQGNSA. The CDR3 sequence is 15 residues long. The V gene lost 5 bases and the J gene lost 4 bases, with 14 bases spanning the gap. The DNA for the CDR3 is TGTGCCAGCAGCGGCCGAGGACCGATTAATGAAAAACTGTTTTTT. It is translated as CASSGRGPINEKLFF.

The table lists this clonotype with a few counts. The chain couples TRBV7-9 to TRBJ2-2; D unresolved. The V end lost 1 base, the J end lost 5 bases, and 11 bases lay between the germline ends. The CDR3 spans 15 residues. CDR1 is SEHNR and CDR2 is FQNEAQ in the germline V gene (reference sequence). CDR3 DNA sequence: TGTGCCAGCAGCTTAGAGCTTTCGCGGACCGGGGAGCTGTTTTTT. Its protein is CASSLELSRTGELFF.

V and J are TRBV20-1 and TRBJ2-1; D not certain. Germline assignment: CDR1 DFQATT and CDR2 SNEGSKA (reference sequence). The CDR3 has 14 amino acids. V shed 0 bases and J shed 3 bases, with 9 bases lying between them. CDR3 residues: CSARDSWDYNEQFF. The CDR3 region has the DNA TGCAGTGCTAGAGATAGTTGGGACTACAATGAGCAGTTCTTC.

The chain carries TRBV15 and TRBJ2-1; 8 nucleotides match TRBD1. Per germline, CDR1 LNHNV and CDR2 YYDKDF (reference sequence). The V and J ends lost 4 bases and 4 bases, in that order; junction bases with no gene match: 3. CDR3 length equals 14 residues. The chain's CDR3 is CATSTRQGYNEQFF. CDR3 in DNA: TGTGCCACCAGCACAAGACAGGGGTACAATGAGCAGTTCTTC.

This clonotype was seen repeatedly, ten times or more. This sequence joins TRBV27 and TRBJ2-7; the match to TRBD2 covers 11 bases. Germline assignment: CDR1 MNHEY and CDR2 SMNVEV (reference sequence). The V and J ends lost 7 bases and 0 bases, in that order; junction bases with no gene match: 11. The CDR3 contains 17 residues. The CDR3 protein is CASTRLAGTTSSYEQYF. CDR3 nucleotides: TGTGCCAGCACCCGACTAGCGGGGACTACAAGCTCCTACGAGCAGTACTTC.

V gene TRBV6-1 combines with J gene TRBJ2-5; D remains ambiguous. In germline, CDR1 is MNHNS, CDR2 SASEGT. This CDR3 has 15 amino acids. Trimming took off 2 bases at V and 1 base at J, with 11 bases between the two ends. The CDR3 DNA sequence: TGTGCCAGCAGTGAACTTATCCTGGGCCAAGAGACCCAGTACTTC. It codes for CASSELILGQETQYF.

This clonotype was observed at least ten times. The chain recombines TRBV28 with TRBJ1-2, with TRBD1 identical over 7 bases. V was pared by 3 bases and J by 4 bases, with 5 bases of the junction left unmatched. This CDR3 is 14 amino acids long. Germline values: CDR1 MDHEN, CDR2 SYDVKM. CDR3 coding DNA: TGTGCCAGCAGTTTCCGACAGGGTAGCTATGGCTACACCTTC. Its protein is CASSFRQGSYGYTF.

This clonotype occurred many times. The chain couples TRBV28 to TRBJ2-5; 11 bases line up with TRBD2. V shed 6 bases, J shed 4 bases, and the junction held 13 bases outside the gene matches. This CDR3 contains 17 residues. The V gene's germline CDR1 is MDHEN and CDR2 SYDVKM. The CDR3 reads CASRGPLAGGLRETQYF. CDR3 bases: TGTGCCAGCAGAGGCCCGTTAGCGGGAGGGTTACGAGAGACCCAGTACTTC.

This clonotype was detected ten times or more. As DNA, the CDR3 is TGTGCCAGCAGTACTCAGGGGAGAGCTGAAGCTTTCTTT. Protein sequence: CASSTQGRAEAFF. J is TRBJ1-1 and V is TRBV6-1; D might be TRBD1 (6 bases). V lost 5 bases to trimming and J lost 6 bases, with 13 bases between them. CDR1 and CDR2 (germline): MNHNS, SASEGT. This CDR3 is 13 amino acids long.

This clonotype was counted a few times. The chain employs TRBV15 and TRBJ1-3; perhaps TRBD1 as D (5 bases). V lost 1 base and J lost 2, with 9 bases in between. CDR1 is LNHNV, CDR2 YYDKDF, per germline (reference sequence). The CDR3 loop spans 15 amino acids. The CDR3 here is CATSRGRGTGNTIYF. CDR3 coding DNA: TGTGCCACCAGCAGAGGACGGGGCACTGGAAACACCATATATTTT.

The rearrangement joins TRBV6-9 to TRBJ2-7; no firm D call. The V gene's germline CDR1 is MNHGY and CDR2 SVAAGI. V dropped 3 bases and J dropped 0 bases, with 12 bases sitting between them. CDR3 length equals 15 residues. The CDR3 is CASSYSKDSSYEQYF. In nucleotides, the CDR3 is TGTGCCAGCAGTTACTCGAAAGATAGCTCCTACGAGCAGTACTTC.

This clonotype appeared a few times. The gene calls are TRBV30 and TRBJ1-1; 7 nucleotides agree with TRBD1. The V segment lost 2 bases and the J segment 7 bases; nucleotides outside the gene matches: 4. This CDR3 has 12 amino acids. Germline-derived CDR1 and CDR2 are GTSNPN and SVGIG (reference sequence). In DNA, the CDR3 is TGTGCCTGGAGTTCACAGGGGATTGAAGCTTTCTTT. Its protein is CAWSSQGIEAFF. Full variable domain (missing parts from reference TRBV30 and TRBJ1-1): SQTIHQWPATLVQPVGSPLSLECTVEGTSNPNLYWYRQAAGRGLQLLFYSVGIGQISSEVPQNLSASRPQDRQFILSSKKLLLSDSGFYLCAWSSQGIEAFFGQGTRLTVV.

This clonotype was observed a handful of times. CDR3 bases: TGTGCCAGCAGCCGGAAGCCTCCGGGGACCGGGGAGCTGTTTTTT. Its protein product is CASSRKPPGTGELFF. The chain employs TRBV12-3 or TRBV12-4 and TRBJ2-2, with D possibly TRBD2 on 5 matching bases. The CDR3 has 15 amino acids. Trimming left V 6 bases short and J 5 bases short, with 16 bases between.

This clonotype was detected a few times. A read error may account for a junction end that differs from germline. V and J are TRBV11-2 and TRBJ2-7, with D possibly being TRBD2 (7 bases). In germline, CDR1 is SGHAT, CDR2 FQNNGV. The CDR3 contains 16 residues. The CDR3 protein is CVSSLEDGGHHYEQYF. DNA of the CDR3: TGTGTCAGCAGCTTAGAGGACGGGGGGCACCACTACGAGCAGTACTTC.

This clonotype was detected ten times or more. The V gene is TRBV6-1, the J gene TRBJ1-2; 7 nucleotides match TRBD1. The CDR3 loop spans 16 amino acids. CDR1 MNHNS and CDR2 SASEGT come from the germline V gene. V trimming: 5 bases; J trimming: 0 bases; junction bases outside the gene matches: 9. CDR3 sequence: CASSNRDSGANYGYTF. The DNA for the CDR3 is TGTGCCAGCAGTAACCGGGACAGCGGAGCTAACTATGGCTACACCTTC.

At least ten counts were recorded for this clonotype. CDR3 sequence reads: CASSQRLAGSPDTQYF. For the CDR3, the DNA is TGTGCCAGCAGCCAGAGGCTAGCGGGATCCCCAGATACGCAGTATTTT. The rearrangement links TRBV3-1 to TRBJ2-3; 9 nucleotides align to TRBD2. CDR3 length equals 16 residues. V trimming: 3 bases; J trimming: 4 bases; junction bases outside the gene matches: 8. Germline V gene data show CDR1 as LGHDT and CDR2 as YNNKEL (reference sequence).